The rows below give T cell receptor beta chains drawn from one sample of a study of control samples from healthy donors and cancer patients. Generated by immunoSEQ multiplex PCR, the TCRdb table keeps only in-frame clones and is missing some. The data show about 100,000 clones, with roughly 87% seen just once and about a sixth held by the top ten. The sequencing sample was made of blood. These receptors came from a woman aged 45-65 years in good health. Both conserved end residues are part of each CDR3. D genes are given only for firm matches. Clone size is shown for a subset of rows, as once, few, many or a class of expanded clone.

abundance: .; d_gene: .; len: 18; j_gene: TRBJ2-1; v_gene: TRBV18; CDR3aa: CASSPFIGTPSSYNEQFF; CDR3nt: TGTGCCAGCTCACCATTTATCGGGACACCTAGCTCCTACAATGAGCAGTTCTTC
abundance: .; d_gene: TRBD1; len: 16; j_gene: TRBJ1-5; v_gene: TRBV6-1; CDR3aa: CASSVGTGYSNQPQHF; CDR3nt: TGTGCCAGCAGTGTTGGGACAGGATATAGCAATCAGCCCCAGCATTTT
abundance: .; d_gene: .; len: 13; j_gene: TRBJ1-5; v_gene: TRBV7-9; CDR3aa: CASSLEGSQPQHF; CDR3nt: TGTGCCAGCAGCTTAGAGGGGTCGCAGCCCCAGCATTTT
abundance: .; d_gene: .; len: 12; j_gene: TRBJ1-4; v_gene: TRBV6-2/TRBV6-3; CDR3aa: CASSDPDEKLFF; CDR3nt: TGTGCCAGCAGTGACCCGGATGAAAAACTGTTTTTT
abundance: .; d_gene: .; len: 12; j_gene: TRBJ1-2; v_gene: TRBV18; CDR3aa: CASSLEQDLYTF; CDR3nt: TGTGCCAGCTCACTGGAACAGGACCTCTACACCTTC
abundance: once; d_gene: TRBD1; len: 16; j_gene: TRBJ1-5; v_gene: TRBV5-1; CDR3aa: CASSYQQGNVGQPQHF; CDR3nt: TGCGCCAGCAGCTACCAACAGGGGAATGTGGGTCAGCCCCAGCATTTT
abundance: .; d_gene: .; len: 15; j_gene: TRBJ2-5; v_gene: TRBV5-1; CDR3aa: CASSVWGALKETQYF; CDR3nt: TGCGCCAGCAGCGTTTGGGGCGCATTGAAAGAGACCCAGTACTTC
abundance: .; d_gene: .; len: 16; j_gene: TRBJ2-1; v_gene: TRBV6-4; CDR3aa: CASSDSIGGNYNEQFF; CDR3nt: TGTGCCAGCAGTGACTCGATAGGCGGGAACTACAATGAGCAGTTCTTC
abundance: .; d_gene: .; len: 13; j_gene: TRBJ1-2; v_gene: TRBV9; CDR3aa: CASSVESGVGYTF; CDR3nt: TGTGCCAGCAGCGTAGAATCGGGTGTCGGCTACACCTTC
abundance: .; d_gene: .; len: 16; j_gene: TRBJ1-1; v_gene: TRBV7-6; CDR3aa: CASSLALGQMNTEAFF; CDR3nt: TGTGCCAGCAGCTTAGCGCTGGGACAAATGAACACTGAAGCTTTCTTT
abundance: .; d_gene: .; len: 13; j_gene: TRBJ2-1; v_gene: TRBV7-3; CDR3aa: CASSFYPGNEQFF; CDR3nt: TGTGCCAGCAGCTTCTATCCCGGCAATGAGCAGTTCTTC
abundance: .; d_gene: .; len: 16; j_gene: TRBJ2-1; v_gene: TRBV7-2; CDR3aa: CASSLVHSSPVDEQFF; CDR3nt: TGTGCCAGCAGCTTAGTACACAGCTCTCCAGTGGATGAGCAGTTCTTC
abundance: .; d_gene: .; len: 17; j_gene: TRBJ2-1; v_gene: TRBV4-1; CDR3aa: CASSQPPNAPPGNEQFF; CDR3nt: TGCGCCAGCAGCCAACCCCCGAATGCCCCTCCGGGCAATGAGCAGTTCTTC
abundance: .; d_gene: .; len: 13; j_gene: TRBJ1-2; v_gene: TRBV5-6; CDR3aa: CASSSWGTYGYTF; CDR3nt: TGTGCCAGCAGCTCCTGGGGCACCTATGGCTACACCTTC
abundance: .; d_gene: TRBD1; len: 17; j_gene: TRBJ2-2; v_gene: TRBV9; CDR3aa: CASSVGGQGAGTGELFF; CDR3nt: TGTGCCAGCAGCGTAGGAGGCCAGGGGGCAGGCACCGGGGAGCTGTTTTTT
abundance: once; d_gene: .; len: 13; j_gene: TRBJ1-5; v_gene: TRBV11-1; CDR3aa: CASSLVLNQPQHF; CDR3nt: TGTGCCAGCAGCTTAGTACTGAATCAGCCCCAGCATTTT
abundance: .; d_gene: .; len: 14; j_gene: TRBJ2-2; v_gene: TRBV7-3; CDR3aa: CASSRRAGTGELFF; CDR3nt: TGTGCCAGCAGCCGAAGGGCTGGCACCGGGGAGCTGTTTTTT
abundance: .; d_gene: TRBD2; len: 16; j_gene: TRBJ2-7; v_gene: TRBV6-1; CDR3aa: CASSEGSGGQRYEQYF; CDR3nt: TGTGCCAGCAGTGAAGGGTCGGGGGGGCAACGCTACGAGCAGTACTTC
abundance: .; d_gene: .; len: 14; j_gene: TRBJ1-2; v_gene: TRBV7-9; CDR3aa: CASSLVAAFYGYTF; CDR3nt: TGTGCCAGCAGCTTAGTGGCAGCCTTCTATGGCTACACCTTC
abundance: .; d_gene: .; len: 17; j_gene: TRBJ1-3; v_gene: TRBV19; CDR3aa: CASSIDSGRFSGNTIYF; CDR3nt: TGTGCCAGTAGTATAGATTCGGGACGCTTCTCTGGAAACACCATATATTTT
abundance: .; d_gene: TRBD2; len: 16; j_gene: TRBJ2-3; v_gene: TRBV2; CDR3aa: CATQGTSGPSTDTQYF; CDR3nt: TGTGCCACCCAGGGAACTAGCGGGCCGAGCACAGATACGCAGTATTTT
abundance: .; d_gene: .; len: 12; j_gene: TRBJ2-3; v_gene: TRBV9; CDR3aa: CASTAGWDTQYF; CDR3nt: TGTGCCAGCACCGCTGGGTGGGATACGCAGTATTTT
abundance: few; d_gene: .; len: 17; j_gene: TRBJ2-3; v_gene: TRBV19; CDR3aa: CASSPTLTGIFGDTQYF; CDR3nt: TGTGCCAGTAGTCCAACCCTCACAGGGATTTTCGGGGATACGCAGTATTTT
abundance: .; d_gene: .; len: 15; j_gene: TRBJ2-3; v_gene: TRBV7-8; CDR3aa: CASSFGRINVDTQYF; CDR3nt: TGTGCCAGCAGCTTCGGACGGATTAACGTAGATACGCAGTATTTT
abundance: .; d_gene: .; len: 14; j_gene: TRBJ2-3; v_gene: TRBV9; CDR3aa: CASSPGHNTDTQYF; CDR3nt: TGTGCCAGCAGCCCGGGCCATAACACAGATACGCAGTATTTT
abundance: .; d_gene: .; len: 13; j_gene: TRBJ1-6; v_gene: TRBV27; CDR3aa: CASSLWGGAPLHF; CDR3nt: TGTGCCAGCAGTTTATGGGGTGGGGCACCCCTCCACTTT
abundance: .; d_gene: TRBD1; len: 16; j_gene: TRBJ1-1; v_gene: TRBV13; CDR3aa: CASSFSPGQPNTEAFF; CDR3nt: TGTGCCAGCAGCTTCTCGCCGGGACAGCCTAACACTGAAGCTTTCTTT
abundance: .; d_gene: TRBD1; len: 14; j_gene: TRBJ1-2; v_gene: TRBV7-3; CDR3aa: CASSLTGTGYGYTF; CDR3nt: TGTGCCAGCAGCTTAACCGGGACAGGGTATGGCTACACCTTC
abundance: .; d_gene: .; len: 13; j_gene: TRBJ1-5; v_gene: TRBV6-1; CDR3aa: CASSEYHAQPQHF; CDR3nt: TGTGCCAGCAGTGAATATCATGCTCAGCCCCAGCATTTT
abundance: .; d_gene: .; len: 14; j_gene: TRBJ1-1; v_gene: TRBV5-6; CDR3aa: CASSLSGWGTEAFF; CDR3nt: TGTGCCAGCAGCTTGTCAGGCTGGGGGACTGAAGCTTTCTTT
abundance: .; d_gene: TRBD1; len: 15; j_gene: TRBJ1-2; v_gene: TRBV2; CDR3aa: CASSVGQGHGYGYTF; CDR3nt: TGTGCCAGCAGTGTAGGACAGGGTCATGGCTATGGCTACACCTTC
abundance: .; d_gene: .; len: 15; j_gene: TRBJ2-5; v_gene: TRBV15; CDR3aa: CATSKPTGVEETQYF; CDR3nt: TGTGCCACCAGTAAACCTACGGGAGTAGAAGAGACCCAGTACTTC
abundance: .; d_gene: .; len: 15; j_gene: TRBJ2-2; v_gene: TRBV19; CDR3aa: CASSIGRDRAGELFF; CDR3nt: TGTGCCAGTAGTATAGGCAGGGATCGTGCCGGGGAGCTGTTTTTT
abundance: .; d_gene: .; len: 14; j_gene: TRBJ1-5; v_gene: TRBV6-5; CDR3aa: CASSLRGVNQPQHF; CDR3nt: TGTGCCAGCAGCCTCCGAGGGGTTAATCAGCCCCAGCATTTT
abundance: .; d_gene: TRBD2; len: 17; j_gene: TRBJ2-3; v_gene: TRBV5-1; CDR3aa: CASSFEGLAASTDTQYF; CDR3nt: TGCGCCAGCAGCTTTGAGGGGCTAGCGGCTAGCACAGATACGCAGTATTTT
abundance: .; d_gene: TRBD1; len: 14; j_gene: TRBJ2-2; v_gene: TRBV6-6; CDR3aa: CASGDREGTGELFF; CDR3nt: TGTGCCAGCGGGGACAGGGAAGGGACCGGGGAGCTGTTTTTT
abundance: .; d_gene: TRBD2; len: 15; j_gene: TRBJ2-2; v_gene: TRBV27; CDR3aa: CASSFLAGGPGELFF; CDR3nt: TGTGCCAGCAGTTTTCTAGCGGGGGGGCCCGGGGAGCTGTTTTTT
abundance: .; d_gene: .; len: 16; j_gene: TRBJ2-3; v_gene: TRBV9; CDR3aa: CASSGPGTKKTDTQYF; CDR3nt: TGTGCCAGCAGCGGTCCCGGGACCAAGAAAACAGATACGCAGTATTTT
abundance: .; d_gene: .; len: 15; j_gene: TRBJ1-1; v_gene: TRBV18; CDR3aa: CASSPLQQLNTEAFF; CDR3nt: TGTGCCAGCTCACCACTCCAACAGTTGAACACTGAAGCTTTCTTT
abundance: .; d_gene: .; len: 17; j_gene: TRBJ1-3; v_gene: TRBV11-2; CDR3aa: CASSLAPGASSGNTIYF; CDR3nt: TGTGCCAGCAGCTTAGCTCCAGGGGCCTCCTCTGGAAACACCATATATTTT